The 15 T cell receptor beta chains presented below share a single source sample, sequenced in a study of blood T cell repertoires in COVID-19. This table comes from immunoSEQ multiplex PCR, and its TCRdb copy is limited to in-frame clones, with some not included. The sample includes roughly 71,000 clones, approximately 82% of them seen just once. The sequencing sample was made of peripheral blood. Receptors were obtained from a woman aged 80 or older with acute or convalescent COVID-19.

V and J are TRBV2 and TRBJ1-4; 9 bases align to TRBD1. CDR3 size: 14 residues. Looked up from germline, CDR1 is SNHLY and CDR2 is FYNNEI. J was trimmed by 4 bases and V by 4 bases; bases with no gene match: 1. CDR3 sequence reads: CASSGTGDNEKLFF. The CDR3, as DNA: TGTGCCAGCAGTGGGACAGGGGATAATGAAAAACTGTTTTTT.

The CDR3 loop is CASSQGGTMGHQPQHF. The CDR3 bases are TGTGCCAGCAGCCAAGGCGGGACGATGGGGCATCAGCCCCAGCATTTT. The V call is TRBV3-1 (or the pseudogene TRBV3-2), the J call TRBJ1-5; D may be TRBD1 (5 bases). The germline V and J ends were trimmed by 1 base and 5 bases, with 15 bases remaining between them. There are 16 residues in the CDR3. Germline assignment: CDR1 LGHDT and CDR2 YNNKEL (reference sequence).

This clone was seen more than once but under ten times. The chain carries TRBV19 and TRBJ2-1, with 8 bases identical to TRBD2. Germline V gene lookup returns CDR1 LNHDA and CDR2 SQIVND (reference sequence). The CDR3 extends over 15 amino acids. The ends lost 9 bases at V and 9 bases at J; junction bases unmatched: 16. CDR3 nucleotide sequence: TGTGCCAGCTCGAAGGTCGCGGGGGGACGCGGTGAGCAGTTCTTC. Translated: CASSKVAGGRGEQFF.

This chain links TRBV10-3 with TRBJ2-1; D is unresolved. Germline V gene data show CDR1 as ENHRY and CDR2 as SYGVKD. Trimming left V 4 bases short and J 8 bases short, with 9 bases between. The CDR3 is 12 residues long. CDR3 bases: TGTGCCATCAGTGGAAGCGATTATGAGCAGTTCTTC. Translation: CAISGSDYEQFF.

The J gene is TRBJ2-4, the V gene TRBV30, with TRBD1 as a possible D gene (5 bases). Germline V gene lookup returns CDR1 GTSNPN and CDR2 SVGIG (reference sequence). V was pared by 1 base and J by 0 bases, with 10 bases between. This CDR3 is built from 15 residues. The CDR3: CAWSAQGIAKNIQYF. The CDR3 DNA sequence: TGTGCCTGGAGTGCGCAGGGAATAGCCAAAAACATTCAGTACTTC.

The genes are TRBV18 and TRBJ2-7, with 9 nucleotides matching TRBD1. The germline gives CDR1 KGHSH, CDR2 LQKENI. J gave up 0 bases and V 4 bases, and 4 bases lay outside the gene matches. The CDR3 runs 15 residues. The CDR3 DNA follows: TGTGCCAGCTCACAGGGACAGGGATTCTCCTACGAGCAGTACTTC. It is translated as CASSQGQGFSYEQYF.

The CDR3 spells CASRRNLAGENTGELFF. The CDR3 DNA reads as TGTGCCAGCAGACGCAACCTAGCGGGGGAGAACACCGGGGAGCTGTTTTTT. The chain joins TRBV25-1 to TRBJ2-2; TRBD2 aligns across 10 bases. After removal of 6 bases from V and 1 base from J, the junction contained 8 bases not matched to a gene. The CDR3 has 17 amino acids. Per the germline V gene, CDR1 is MGHDK and CDR2 is SYGVNS.

The V gene is TRBV11-2, the J gene TRBJ2-7, with 8 nucleotides matching TRBD1. CDR3 length equals 15 residues. The germline V gene has CDR1 SGHAT and CDR2 FQNNGV. The junction had 13 bases not matched to a gene; V was cut back by 8 bases and J by 4 bases. Here the CDR3 DNA reads TGTGCCAGCGTCCCAGGACAGGGACGATTTTACGAGCAGTACTTC. Translation gives CASVPGQGRFYEQYF.

This clone has only a few counts. The rearrangement links TRBV5-1 to TRBJ1-2, with D perhaps TRBD1 (6 bases). V lost 3 bases and J 12 bases, leaving 18 bases between the germline ends. Looked up from germline, CDR1 is SGHRS and CDR2 is YFSETQ. This CDR3 is built from 13 residues. CDR3 sequence reads: CASSYSGVEKHTF. The CDR3, as DNA: TGCGCCAGCAGCTATTCAGGGGTCGAAAAACACACCTTC.

The chain employs TRBV9 and TRBJ1-4; 9 bases are a match to TRBD1. In germline, CDR1 is SGDLS, CDR2 YYNGEE. V dropped 3 bases and J dropped 5; count of bases not matched to a gene: 8. CDR3 size: 16 residues. This CDR3 is CASSGGVGTGNEKLFF. The CDR3, as DNA: TGTGCCAGCAGCGGAGGCGTCGGGACAGGGAATGAAAAACTGTTTTTT.

The CDR3 here is CSASWGGARSDTQYF. Written as DNA, the CDR3 is TGCAGTGCTAGTTGGGGCGGGGCGCGATCGGATACGCAGTATTTT. The rearrangement joins TRBV20-1 to TRBJ2-3, with D tentatively TRBD2 (6 bases). The CDR3 is made up of 15 amino acids. V lost 3 bases and J 6 bases, leaving 19 bases between the germline ends. The V gene's germline CDR1 is DFQATT and CDR2 SNEGSKA (reference sequence).

The V gene is TRBV7-8, the J gene TRBJ2-7, with a weak D call TRBD2 (5 bases). The CDR3 extends over 14 amino acids. Germline V gene data show CDR1 as SGHVS and CDR2 as FQNEAQ. The V end was cut by 5 bases, the J end by 1 base, with 12 bases between. The CDR3 loop reads CASSLRRLSYEQYF. The DNA for the CDR3 is TGTGCCAGCAGCCTACGGAGACTATCCTACGAGCAGTACTTC.

The V call is TRBV27, the J call TRBJ1-1, with 7 positions matching TRBD1. The germline V gene encodes CDR1 MNHEY and CDR2 SMNVEV (reference sequence). V shed 6 bases and J 1 base; nucleotides not matched to a gene: 8. This CDR3 region has 15 residues. The CDR3: CASSSPTGSNTEAFF. CDR3 in DNA: TGTGCCAGCAGCTCACCGACAGGGTCGAACACTGAAGCTTTCTTT.

Regarding this clone: One junction end does not reproduce the germline sequence, and a read error may be involved. The J gene is TRBJ1-1, the V gene TRBV11-3; no firm D call. The CDR3 loop spans 11 amino acids. Germline V gene lookup returns CDR1 SGHNT and CDR2 YENEEA. The CDR3 region is CASSLDTEAFF. DNA of the CDR3: TGTGCCAGCAGCTTAGACACAGAAGCTTTCTTT.

The chain is built from TRBV9 and TRBJ1-3, with D possibly matching TRBD1 (5 bases). Trimming took off 2 bases at V and 6 bases at J, with 12 bases between the two ends. The CDR3 is 14 amino acids. Germline CDR1 reads SGDLS; CDR2 reads YYNGEE. The CDR3 DNA reads TGTGCCAGCAGCGTGGGCCAGGGCCCAAACACCATATATTTT. It translates to CASSVGQGPNTIYF.